Only a few counts were recorded for the clone carrying this T cell receptor (beta chain). Its target is unknown. This CDR3 contains 13 residues. Germline CDR1 SGHRS, CDR2 YFSETQ. Trimming pared 4 bases from V and 0 bases from J, leaving 6 bases between. What was sequenced were expressed TCRB transcripts, since all of the isolated RNA had been reverse transcribed. The average output of naive, central memory and regulatory T cell samples was about 3.57 million reads. Assay used: immunoSEQ multiplex PCR; TCRdb lists only in-frame clones, some missing. This table holds 150,000 to 200,000 clones, over 55% found once. This sample stems from a study of beta chain features in type 1 diabetes. Study-wide context: Healthy donors, compared against patients, showed similar age, gender and cell yields. Study conclusions and caveats: PCR might pick shorter templates more often, in the same way for patients and controls. The study found moderately but significantly shorter TCRB CDR3s in all four CD4+ subsets of Type 1 diabetes patients.

Donors contributed one heparinised blood draw apiece, averaging roughly 0.12 L. The specimen was naive CD4+ T cells from blood. The chain carries TRBV5-1 and TRBJ2-3; no clear D gene. This TCR came from a man younger than 45 with type 1 diabetes. The CDR3, as DNA: TGCGCCAGCAGCCGCGACAGCACAGATACGCAGTATTTT. Translated, it gives CASSRDSTDTQYF. Filled out from reference TRBV5-1 and TRBJ2-3, the complete variable domain reads KAGVTQTPRYLIKTRGQQVTLSCSPISGHRSVSWYQQTPGQGLQFLFEYFSETQRNKGNFPGRFSGRQFSNSRSEMNVSTLELGDSALYLCASSRDSTDTQYFGPGTRLTVL.